This entry lists 30 T cell receptor beta chains sequenced from one sample in a study of T-cell memory formation after mild COVID-19. TCRdb reanalysed the 5' RACE reads using MiXCR and keeps one entry per CDR3 protein. This table has a few hundred thousand distinct CDR3 sequences, nearly 25% appearing once. Material for sequencing was PBMCs or a T cell subset sorted from them (not recorded which). These receptors all come from an adult woman who had mild COVID-19 (a few samples of this study predate the infection). Cell type and time point are not known.

CDR3 DNA: TGCAGTGCGAGGGGACTAGCGGGGTCCTACAATGAGCAGTTCTTC. It encodes CSARGLAGSYNEQFF. The chain couples TRBV20-1 to TRBJ2-1, with 13 bases fitting TRBD2. CDR1 is DFQATT and CDR2 is SNEGSKA in the germline V gene (reference sequence). The CDR3 is made up of 15 amino acids. V shed 6 bases and J 1 base; nucleotides not matched to a gene: 3.

This clonotype rates as medium-sized (0.01 to 0.1%). This rearrangement joins TRBV5-4 to TRBJ2-7; 13 nucleotides align to TRBD2. V lost 10 bases to trimming and J lost 6 bases; unmatched junction nucleotides: 7. The CDR3 length is 13 residues. CDR1 SGHNT and CDR2 YYREEE come from the germline V gene (reference sequence). The CDR3 DNA is TGTGCCTCCGGGACTAGCGGGACGATCGAGCAGTACTTC. Protein: CASGTSGTIEQYF.

The rearrangement uses TRBV6-1 and TRBJ2-7; no reliable D call. V was trimmed by 0 bases and J by 0 bases, leaving 9 bases between them. This CDR3 spans 15 amino acids. Germline V gives CDR1 MNHNS, CDR2 SASEGT. As DNA, the CDR3 is TGTGCCAGCAGTGAAGCGAGGCACCCCTCCTACGAGCAGTACTTC. It codes for CASSEARHPSYEQYF.

V usage is TRBV24-1 and J usage is TRBJ2-1; D call uncertain. The ends were cut back, 5 bases at V and 5 bases at J, with 12 bases in the middle. Germline assignment: CDR1 KGHDR and CDR2 SFDVKD. The CDR3 runs 14 residues. The CDR3 region has the DNA TGTGCCACCAGTGGTCAGGAATATGACAATGAGCAGTTCTTC. Protein product: CATSGQEYDNEQFF.

The V call is TRBV18, the J call TRBJ1-1; D possibly corresponds to TRBD1 (6 bases). Trimming pared 3 bases from V and 8 bases from J, leaving 13 bases between. Germline CDR1 reads KGHSH; CDR2 reads LQKENI. The CDR3 spans 13 residues. The CDR3 loop is CASSPPVRGEAFF. The CDR3 nucleotides are TGTGCCAGCTCACCCCCCGTGAGGGGGGAAGCTTTCTTT. The full variable domain, rest sourced from reference TRBV18 and TRBJ1-1, is NAGVMQNPRHLVRRRGQEARLRCSPMKGHSHVYWYRQLPEEGLKFMVYLQKENIIDESGMPKERFSAEFPKEGPSILRIQQVVRGDSAAYFCASSPPVRGEAFFGQGTRLTVV.

The rearrangement uses TRBV27 and TRBJ1-5, with D unclear. The germline V gene has CDR1 MNHEY and CDR2 SMNVEV (reference sequence). V shed 2 bases and J shed 1 base, with 9 bases lying between them. The CDR3 is made up of 15 amino acids. In DNA, the CDR3 is TGTGCCAGCAGTTTAGAAGGATGGAGCAATCAGCCCCAGCATTTT. Translated: CASSLEGWSNQPQHF.

This clonotype has more than one count but fewer than ten. V gene TRBV12-3 or TRBV12-4 combines with J gene TRBJ2-1; 12 nucleotides match TRBD2. This CDR3 contains 17 residues. After removal of 6 bases from V and 9 bases from J, the junction contained 15 bases not matched to a gene. CDR3 sequence (DNA): TGTGCCAGCAGCCTCCCCCGACTAGCGGGAGAAGGGGGTGAGCAGTTCTTC. This codes for CASSLPRLAGEGGEQFF.

This chain connects TRBV27 to TRBJ2-1; no clear D. CDR1 is MNHEY, CDR2 SMNVEV, per germline (reference sequence). The CDR3 runs to 14 residues. The V and J ends lost 5 bases and 3 bases respectively, with 11 bases between them. The CDR3: CASSPFRDYNEQFF. In nucleotides, the CDR3 is TGTGCCAGCAGTCCATTCCGAGACTACAATGAGCAGTTCTTC.

This clonotype was observed a few times. V is TRBV7-7 and J is TRBJ2-7; TRBD1 or TRBD2 may be the D gene (5 bases each). The CDR3 covers 14 residues. CDR1 and CDR2 from the germline V gene are SSHAT and FNYEAQ (reference sequence). Trimming left V 1 base short and J 4 bases short, with 11 bases between. DNA for the CDR3: TGTGCCAGCAGCTTAGACGGGGCCCGGTACGAGCAGTACTTC. Translated: CASSLDGARYEQYF.

The chain couples TRBV13 to TRBJ1-2; D possibly corresponds to TRBD1 (5 bases). The CDR3 is 16 amino acids. Trimming stripped 2 bases from V and 8 bases from J, with 21 bases between. Germline assignment: CDR1 PRHDT and CDR2 FYEKMQ (reference sequence). CDR3 residues: CASSLSWVGRAVGYTF. The CDR3 region has the DNA TGTGCCAGCAGCTTATCCTGGGTAGGCAGGGCGGTCGGCTACACCTTC. The full variable domain, its missing parts supplied by reference TRBV13 and TRBJ1-2, is AAGVIQSPRHLIKEKRETATLKCYPIPRHDTVYWYQQGPGQDPQFLISFYEKMQSDKGSIPDRFSAQQFSDYHSELNMSSLELGDSALYFCASSLSWVGRAVGYTFGSGTRLTVV.

The chain is built from TRBV29-1 and TRBJ2-2; a possible D gene is TRBD1 (6 bases). The V gene lost 7 bases and the J gene lost 6 bases, with 18 bases spanning the gap. Looked up from germline, CDR1 is SQVTM and CDR2 is ANQGSEA. The CDR3 has 14 amino acids. The CDR3 region is CSGLSKGVAGELFF. Written as DNA, the CDR3 is TGCAGCGGGCTGTCTAAGGGGGTTGCCGGGGAGCTGTTTTTT.

The chain joins TRBV20-1 to TRBJ2-3; 10 bases are shared with TRBD2. The germline V gene has CDR1 DFQATT and CDR2 SNEGSKA (reference sequence). With V trimmed by 3 bases and J by 2 bases, 2 bases remained unmatched. The CDR3 sequence is 14 residues long. CDR3 amino acids: CSASLAGVTDTQYF. The CDR3 bases are TGCAGTGCTAGCCTAGCGGGGGTCACAGATACGCAGTATTTT.

The chain combines TRBV20-1 with TRBJ2-1; possibly TRBD2 for D (5 bases). Germline lookup yields CDR1 DFQATT and CDR2 SNEGSKA (reference sequence). Deletions cut 1 base from V and 9 bases from J, with 13 bases between. The CDR3 is made up of 13 amino acids. CDR3 DNA sequence: TGCAGTGCTAGAGGGGTACGGGCGGGTGAGCAGTTCTTC. It is translated as CSARGVRAGEQFF.

V gene TRBV6-2 or TRBV6-3 combines with J gene TRBJ2-5; D is uncertain. CDR3 length: 16 amino acids. Per the germline V gene, CDR1 is MNHEY and CDR2 is SVGEGT. V lost 5 bases and J lost 4, with 20 bases in between. CDR3 amino acids: CASSLTLPGSAETQYF. The CDR3, as DNA: TGTGCCAGCAGTCTTACCCTACCAGGATCCGCAGAGACCCAGTACTTC.

The V call is TRBV7-8, the J call TRBJ1-3; D is perhaps TRBD1 (6 bases). V shed 5 bases and J shed 5 bases, with 19 bases lying between them. Per germline, CDR1 SGHVS and CDR2 FQNEAQ. The CDR3 sequence is 16 residues long. The CDR3 bases are TGTGCCAGCAGCCCCGGTGGCCAGGGGAGAAGAAACACCATATATTTT. As protein: CASSPGGQGRRNTIYF. The full variable domain, completed using reference TRBV7-8 and TRBJ1-3, is GAGVSQSPRYKVAKRGQDVALRCDPISGHVSLFWYQQALGQGPEFLTYFQNEAQLDKSGLPSDRFFAERPEGSVSTLKIQRTQQEDSAVYLCASSPGGQGRRNTIYFGEGSWLTVV.

CDR3 amino acids: CAISTSGVTDTQYF. The CDR3 region has the DNA TGTGCCATCAGCACTAGCGGGGTCACAGATACGCAGTATTTT. This chain uses TRBV10-3 with TRBJ2-3; 10 bases map to TRBD2. Trimming took 6 bases from V and 2 from J; bases not matched to a gene: 2. The germline V gene encodes CDR1 ENHRY and CDR2 SYGVKD. The CDR3 has 14 amino acids.

Regarding this clonotype: This CDR3 is missing its conserved last phenylalanine or tryptophan, likely due to a read error. The DNA is left out, because the CDR3 cannot be placed on it with certainty; the CDR3 is given as TCRdb lists it. The chain combines TRBV5-6 with TRBJ2-7; TRBD1 was called by the table and not checked on the DNA. The CDR3 totals 11 residues, both ends included. Germline CDR1 reads SGHDT; CDR2 reads YYEEEE. Here the CDR3 reads CASSQTGAWYL.

The V gene is TRBV5-1, the J gene TRBJ1-4; 7 bases are shared with TRBD1. Losses at the gene ends were 2 bases for V and 10 bases for J; bases not matched to a gene: 8. The CDR3 has 14 amino acids. CDR1 and CDR2 (germline): SGHRS, YFSETQ. The CDR3 DNA is TGCGCCAGCAGCTTAGGTGGGAGGACAGGAAAACTGTTTTTT. Translation: CASSLGGRTGKLFF.

This chain links TRBV29-1 with TRBJ2-7; TRBD2 agrees at 9 bases. The CDR3 is 13 amino acids. V shed 4 bases, J shed 4 bases, and the junction held 5 bases outside the gene matches. Germline V CDR1 and CDR2: SQVTM, ANQGSEA. The CDR3 DNA follows: TGCAGCGTTGTTAGCGGGAGTTTTTACGAGCAGTACTTC. Protein: CSVVSGSFYEQYF.

V usage is TRBV18 and J usage is TRBJ1-1; 10 nucleotides agree with TRBD1. With V trimmed by 5 bases and J by 10 bases, 10 bases remained unmatched. CDR1 and CDR2 (germline): KGHSH, LQKENI. The CDR3 is made up of 14 amino acids. In DNA form, the CDR3 reads TGTGCCAGCTCATCTTCGACAGGGGGCTTGGGAGCTTTCTTT. Translated, it gives CASSSSTGGLGAFF. The variable domain in full, with the rest retrieved from reference TRBV18 and TRBJ1-1, is NAGVMQNPRHLVRRRGQEARLRCSPMKGHSHVYWYRQLPEEGLKFMVYLQKENIIDESGMPKERFSAEFPKEGPSILRIQQVVRGDSAAYFCASSSSTGGLGAFFGQGTRLTVV.

The chain combines TRBV7-8 with TRBJ2-6; D is possibly TRBD2 (6 bases). With 5 bases removed from V and 3 bases from J, the gap between germline ends came to 20 bases. The germline V gene has CDR1 SGHVS and CDR2 FQNEAQ. CDR3 size: 18 residues. The DNA of the CDR3 is TGTGCCAGCAGCCCACCTTCAGCGGGTAGATTTGGGGCCAACGTCCTGACTTTC. Translated: CASSPPSAGRFGANVLTF.

This clonotype was recorded many times. This chain uses TRBV12-3 or TRBV12-4 with TRBJ1-2, with a weak D call TRBD1 (5 bases). The CDR3 has 12 amino acids. V lost 5 bases and J 4 bases, leaving 8 bases between the germline ends. The CDR3 nucleotides are TGTGCCAGCAGTCGTGGGGGCTATGGCTACACCTTC. Protein: CASSRGGYGYTF.

This clonotype was counted only a few times. This sequence joins TRBV5-1 and TRBJ2-2; D gene ambiguous. Between the trimmed V and J ends, which lost 7 bases and 1 base, there was a span of 8 bases. The CDR3 has 13 residues. CDR1 and CDR2 from the germline V gene are SGHRS and YFSETQ. As DNA, the CDR3 is TGCGCCAGCGCGGCTATGAACACCGGGGAGCTGTTTTTT. Protein product: CASAAMNTGELFF. The whole variable domain, filled in from reference TRBV5-1 and TRBJ2-2, reads KAGVTQTPRYLIKTRGQQVTLSCSPISGHRSVSWYQQTPGQGLQFLFEYFSETQRNKGNFPGRFSGRQFSNSRSEMNVSTLELGDSALYLCASAAMNTGELFFGEGSRLTVL.

This clonotype was seen only a few times. This chain uses TRBV9 with TRBJ2-5; tentative D call: TRBD1 (6 bases). V gave up 0 bases and J gave up 4 bases, with 10 bases separating them. The CDR3 has 14 residues. Germline V gene sequence: CDR1 SGDLS, CDR2 YYNGEE. In nucleotides, the CDR3 is TGTGCCAGCAGCGTAGGTGGGACACGAGAGACCCAGTACTTC. Translated: CASSVGGTRETQYF.

This clonotype was seen a handful of times. The chain has TRBV29-1 and TRBJ2-7, with 8 bases identical to TRBD1. The CDR3 has 13 amino acids. V was clipped by 4 bases and J by 0 bases; unmatched bases: 2. Germline CDR1 is SQVTM and CDR2 is ANQGSEA. The CDR3 spells CSVVGQDSYEQYF. CDR3 coding DNA: TGCAGCGTTGTGGGACAGGACTCCTACGAGCAGTACTTC.

There are a few counts of this clonotype. The chain joins TRBV4-2 to TRBJ2-7; 7 bases are shared with TRBD2. Per the germline V gene, CDR1 is LGHNA and CDR2 is YNFKEQ. Unmatched junction bases numbered 5, after V lost 3 bases and J lost 3 bases. This CDR3 spans 14 amino acids. The CDR3 loop reads CASSHSGAIYEQYF. CDR3 DNA sequence: TGTGCCAGCAGCCACAGCGGGGCCATCTACGAGCAGTACTTC.

This clonotype was found a few times. The chain uses TRBV29-1 and TRBJ2-7; either TRBD1 or TRBD2 may fit D (6 bases each). CDR1 SQVTM and CDR2 ANQGSEA come from the germline V gene. Trimming took 3 bases from V and 3 from J, leaving 15 bases between them. The length of the CDR3 is 14 residues. Here the CDR3 DNA reads TGCAGCGTTGATTTGGAGGGACACAACTACGAGCAGTACTTC. This encodes CSVDLEGHNYEQYF.

The V gene is TRBV9, the J gene TRBJ2-7, with 8 bases matching TRBD2. This CDR3 region has 17 residues. V lost 4 bases, J lost 7 bases, and 19 bases stayed unmatched. Germline CDR1 reads SGDLS; CDR2 reads YYNGEE. DNA of the CDR3: TGTGCCAGCAGCCCCCCCGAGACTAGCGTGGTCGTGGGGGAGCAGTACTTC. It translates to CASSPPETSVVVGEQYF.

The gene calls are TRBV3-1 and TRBJ2-5, with no clear D. Trimming stripped 1 base from V and 0 bases from J, with 6 bases between. CDR1 is LGHDT, CDR2 YNNKEL, per germline (reference sequence). The CDR3 totals 14 residues. In nucleotides, the CDR3 is TGTGCCAGCAGCCAAGTCCCGTACCAAGAGACCCAGTACTTC. It specifies CASSQVPYQETQYF.

This clonotype appeared a few times. The chain uses TRBV12-3 or TRBV12-4 and TRBJ2-3, with TRBD2 identical over 8 bases. This CDR3 has 15 amino acids. Germline trimming cut 5 bases from V and 2 bases from J; bases unmatched to any gene: 6. CDR3: CASSGVSGITDTQYF. The CDR3 DNA sequence: TGTGCCAGCAGTGGGGTTAGCGGGATCACAGATACGCAGTATTTT.